These T cell receptor beta chains were read from a single sample in a study of T-cell reconstitution after alpha-beta-depleted transplantation in children. TCRdb passed the PCR reads through MiXCR, listing each CDR3 protein once. The sample comprises some 600,000 distinct CDR3 sequences, 10% to 15% of which are singletons, and approximately 2.1% rests with the top ten. The specimen comprised PBMCs, mostly from graft donor cells, sampled 360 days after TCRalphabeta/CD19-depleted stem cell transplant. All receptors come from a male patient aged 5 to 17 who had a stem cell transplant for acute myeloid leukemia, so the T cells may come from the graft donor. CDR3s include the opening cysteine and the closing phenylalanine or tryptophan. A D gene is named only where the DNA matches it firmly. Size is stated for part of the rows, as once, few or many counts, or as a class when the clone is expanded.

TRBJ1-1,many,-,TRBV12-3/TRBV12-4,CASSPTLRNTEAFF,TGTGCCAGCAGTCCGACCTTGAGGAACACTGAAGCTTTCTTT
TRBJ2-2,few,-,TRBV12-3/TRBV12-4,CASSLEIAGELFF,TGTGCCAGCAGTTTAGAGATCGCCGGGGAGCTGTTTTTT
TRBJ2-5,many,-,TRBV27,CASSSPGQLGQETQYF,TGTGCCAGCAGTTCCCCCGGACAGCTCGGCCAAGAGACCCAGTACTTC
TRBJ2-7,many,-,TRBV20-1,CSARDMTYEQYF,TGCAGTGCTAGAGATATGACCTACGAGCAGTACTTC
TRBJ2-4,few,TRBD2,TRBV20-1,CSASGGDSGIRGNIQYF,TGCAGTGCTAGTGGGGGTGATAGCGGGATCCGAGGGAACATTCAGTACTTC
TRBJ1-6,few,-,TRBV14,CASSHNLGGVRSPLHF,TGTGCCAGCAGCCATAATCTCGGTGGGGTTCGGTCACCCCTCCACTTT
TRBJ2-1,many,TRBD1,TRBV5-1,CASSLAPTGGKGGDEQFF,TGCGCCAGCAGCTTGGCCCCGACAGGGGGGAAGGGAGGGGATGAGCAGTTCTTC
TRBJ2-1,few,-,TRBV7-9,CASSLEGGNEQFF,TGTGCCAGCAGCTTAGAGGGGGGCAATGAGCAGTTCTTC
TRBJ2-7,few,-,TRBV20-1,CSARTAVAYEQYF,TGCAGTGCTAGAACGGCAGTCGCCTACGAGCAGTACTTC
TRBJ2-7,many,-,TRBV2,CASLILAGGGKIYEQYF,TGTGCCAGCTTAATACTAGCAGGGGGAGGGAAGATCTACGAGCAGTACTTC
TRBJ2-1,few,TRBD2,TRBV6-5,CASSYSPLAGTYNEQFF,TGTGCCAGCAGTTACTCCCCTCTAGCGGGAACCTACAATGAGCAGTTCTTC
TRBJ2-2,many,TRBD2,TRBV6-2/TRBV6-3,CASSYRDYSHANTGELFF,TGTGCCAGCAGTTACCGGGACTACTCCCACGCGAACACCGGGGAGCTGTTTTTT
TRBJ2-7,-,-,TRBV29-1,CSVVIFISSYEQYF,TGCAGCGTTGTAATATTTATCAGCTCCTACGAGCAGTACTTC
TRBJ2-2,-,-,TRBV15,CATSRSGGTSTGELFF,TGTGCCACCAGCAGATCAGGGGGGACCTCCACCGGGGAGCTGTTTTTT
TRBJ2-7,few,TRBD1,TRBV10-3,CAIRIGQGKDEQYF,TGTGCCATCAGAATAGGACAGGGGAAGGACGAGCAGTACTTC
TRBJ2-5,many,-,TRBV6-5,CASSYSAGAKETQYF,TGTGCCAGCAGTTACTCGGCGGGGGCCAAAGAGACCCAGTACTTC
TRBJ2-1,-,-,TRBV7-3,CASSLWMGDEQFF,TGTGCCAGCAGCTTATGGATGGGGGATGAGCAGTTCTTC
TRBJ2-1,few,TRBD2,TRBV7-3,CASSPSVAGSYNEQFF,TGTGCCAGCAGCCCCAGCGTAGCGGGTAGCTACAATGAGCAGTTCTTC
TRBJ1-1,-,-,TRBV20-1,CSAPTVLNTEAFF,TGCAGTGCTCCCACAGTCCTGAACACTGAAGCTTTCTTT
TRBJ2-5,few,TRBD2,TRBV20-1,CSATAGATQYF,TGCAGTGCTACAGCGGGAGCGACCCAGTACTTC
TRBJ2-7,many,-,TRBV29-1,CSVGGRMSYEQYF,TGCAGCGTCGGAGGCAGGATGTCCTACGAGCAGTACTTC
TRBJ1-1,few,-,TRBV28,CASQITALNTEAFF,TGTGCCAGCCAGATTACAGCTTTGAACACTGAAGCTTTCTTT
TRBJ2-1,few,-,TRBV6-1,CASTPRVGAWGEQFF,TGTGCCAGCACACCCAGGGTTGGGGCCTGGGGCGAGCAGTTCTTC
TRBJ2-7,-,TRBD2,TRBV18,CASSLPTSGLYEQYF,TGTGCCAGCTCGTTACCGACTAGCGGACTCTACGAGCAGTACTTC
TRBJ1-3,many,-,TRBV5-1,CASSLTGGNTIYF,TGCGCCAGCAGCTTGACAGGAGGCAACACCATATATTTT
TRBJ2-1,few,-,TRBV4-3,CASSQVGGRNGNEQFF,TGCGCCAGCAGCCAAGTCGGGGGGCGAAACGGAAATGAGCAGTTCTTC
TRBJ2-5,few,TRBD1,TRBV25-1,CASSRSLTGTWQETQYF,TGTGCCAGCAGTCGTAGCCTGACAGGGACATGGCAAGAGACCCAGTACTTC
TRBJ2-1,many,TRBD1,TRBV28,CASSLFGTGNNEQFF,TGTGCCAGCAGTTTATTTGGGACAGGGAACAATGAGCAGTTCTTC
TRBJ2-3,-,-,TRBV20-1,CSASSPLAYTQYF,TGCAGTGCCAGTTCCCCTCTAGCGTATACGCAGTATTTT
TRBJ2-7,many,TRBD2,TRBV24-1,CATSDPTSGNYEQYF,TGTGCCACCAGTGACCCCACTAGCGGGAACTACGAGCAGTACTTC
TRBJ2-1,-,TRBD2,TRBV20-1,CSAREASGVYNEQFF,TGCAGTGCTAGAGAAGCTAGCGGTGTCTACAATGAGCAGTTCTTC
TRBJ1-5,-,-,TRBV20-1,CSARTGANPYQPQHF,TGCAGTGCTAGGACCGGGGCGAATCCGTATCAGCCCCAGCATTTT
TRBJ2-7,-,TRBD1,TRBV12-3/TRBV12-4,CASTRGQALLNNYEQYF,TGTGCCAGCACTAGGGGACAGGCCCTCTTAAATAACTACGAGCAGTACTTC
TRBJ2-5,few,-,TRBV10-3,CAISEDLGERETQYF,TGTGCCATCAGTGAGGACTTAGGGGAGAGAGAGACCCAGTACTTC
TRBJ2-7,few,TRBD1,TRBV28,CASSFQSGGADEQYF,TGTGCCAGCAGTTTTCAATCAGGGGGCGCGGACGAGCAGTACTTC
TRBJ2-7,few,-,TRBV29-1,CSVGGGLGSYEQYF,TGCAGCGTTGGAGGGGGTTTAGGCTCCTACGAGCAGTACTTC
TRBJ2-1,once,-,TRBV5-1,CASSENPTSHEQFF,TGCGCCAGCAGCGAGAATCCAACATCCCATGAGCAGTTCTTC
TRBJ2-3,-,-,TRBV12-3/TRBV12-4,CASTLATDTQYF,TGTGCCAGCACGCTAGCGACCGATACGCAGTATTTT
TRBJ2-3,-,-,TRBV12-3/TRBV12-4,CTFSFLAGTKTSTDTQYF,TGTACCTTCAGTTTTCTGGCGGGGACCAAGACTAGCACAGATACGCAGTATTTT
TRBJ2-7,few,TRBD1,TRBV29-1,CSAGQGAPLPSYEQYF,TGCAGCGCGGGACAGGGGGCGCCCCTCCCCTCCTACGAGCAGTACTTC
TRBJ2-2,many,-,TRBV6-5,CASSYGQPTGELFF,TGTGCCAGCAGTTACGGGCAGCCGACCGGGGAGCTGTTTTTT